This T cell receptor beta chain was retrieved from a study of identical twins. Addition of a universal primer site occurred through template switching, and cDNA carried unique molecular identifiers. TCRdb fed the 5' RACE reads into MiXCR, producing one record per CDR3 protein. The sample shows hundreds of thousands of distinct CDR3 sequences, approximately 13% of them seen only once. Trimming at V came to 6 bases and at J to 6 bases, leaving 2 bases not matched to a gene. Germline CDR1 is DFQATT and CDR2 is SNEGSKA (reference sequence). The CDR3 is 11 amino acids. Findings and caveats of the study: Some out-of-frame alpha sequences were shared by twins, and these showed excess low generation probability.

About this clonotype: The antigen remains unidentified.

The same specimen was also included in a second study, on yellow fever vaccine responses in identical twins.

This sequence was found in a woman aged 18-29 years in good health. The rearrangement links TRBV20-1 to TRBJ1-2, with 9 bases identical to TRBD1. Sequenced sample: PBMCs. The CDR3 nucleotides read TGCAGTGCGGGACAGGGAGATGGCTACACCTTC. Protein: CSAGQGDGYTF.